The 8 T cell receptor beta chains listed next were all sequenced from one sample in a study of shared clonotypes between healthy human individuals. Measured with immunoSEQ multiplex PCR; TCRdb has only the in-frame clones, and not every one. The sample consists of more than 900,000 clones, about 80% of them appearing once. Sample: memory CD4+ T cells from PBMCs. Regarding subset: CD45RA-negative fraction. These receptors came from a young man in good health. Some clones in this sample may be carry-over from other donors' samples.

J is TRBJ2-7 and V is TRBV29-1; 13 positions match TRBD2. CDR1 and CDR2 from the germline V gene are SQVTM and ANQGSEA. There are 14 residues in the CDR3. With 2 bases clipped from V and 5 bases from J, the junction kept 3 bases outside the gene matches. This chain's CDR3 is CSVEPGLAGDEQYF. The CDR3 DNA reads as TGCAGCGTTGAACCCGGACTAGCGGGAGACGAGCAGTACTTC.

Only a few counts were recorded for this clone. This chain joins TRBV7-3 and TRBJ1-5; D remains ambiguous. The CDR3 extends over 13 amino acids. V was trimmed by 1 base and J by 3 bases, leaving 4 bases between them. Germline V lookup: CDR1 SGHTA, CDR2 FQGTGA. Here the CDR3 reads CASSLNTNQPQHF. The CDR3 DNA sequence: TGTGCCAGCAGCTTAAACACCAATCAGCCCCAGCATTTT.

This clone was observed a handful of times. CDR3 nucleotides: TGTGCCAGCAGTTTTAGCGGGAGCCGCCGCAATGAGCAGTTCTTC. This gives the protein CASSFSGSRRNEQFF. This rearrangement joins TRBV11-1 to TRBJ2-1; 9 nucleotides line up with TRBD2. This CDR3 spans 15 amino acids. The V gene end was trimmed by 6 bases and the J gene end by 6 bases; junction bases not matched to a gene: 9. CDR1 and CDR2 from the germline V gene are SGHAT and FQDESV (reference sequence).

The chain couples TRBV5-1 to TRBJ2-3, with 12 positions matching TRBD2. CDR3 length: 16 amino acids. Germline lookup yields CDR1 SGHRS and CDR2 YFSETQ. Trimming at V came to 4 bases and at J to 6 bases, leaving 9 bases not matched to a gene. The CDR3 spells CASSDGTSGRMDTQYF. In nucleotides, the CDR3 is TGCGCCAGCAGCGATGGAACTAGCGGGAGGATGGATACGCAGTATTTT.

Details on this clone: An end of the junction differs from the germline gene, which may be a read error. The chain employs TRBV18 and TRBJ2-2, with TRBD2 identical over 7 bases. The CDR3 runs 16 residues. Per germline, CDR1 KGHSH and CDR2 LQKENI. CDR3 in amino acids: CASSPQSGGNTGELFF. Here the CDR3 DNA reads TGTGCCAGCTCCCCACAGTCGGGGGGAAACACCGGGGAGCTGTTTTTT. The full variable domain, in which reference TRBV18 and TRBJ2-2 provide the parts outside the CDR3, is NAGVMQNPRHLVRRRGQEARLRCSPMKGHSHVYWYRQLPEEGLKFMVYLQKENIIDESGMPKERFSAEFPKEGPSILRIQQVVRGDSAAYFCASSPQSGGNTGELFFGEGSRLTVL.

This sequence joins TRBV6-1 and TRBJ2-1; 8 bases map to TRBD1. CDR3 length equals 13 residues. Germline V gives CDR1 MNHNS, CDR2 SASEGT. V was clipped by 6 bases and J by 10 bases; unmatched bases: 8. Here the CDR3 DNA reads TGTGCCAGCAGAACAGGGGGAGGTTTCGAGCAGTTCTTC. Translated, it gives CASRTGGGFEQFF.

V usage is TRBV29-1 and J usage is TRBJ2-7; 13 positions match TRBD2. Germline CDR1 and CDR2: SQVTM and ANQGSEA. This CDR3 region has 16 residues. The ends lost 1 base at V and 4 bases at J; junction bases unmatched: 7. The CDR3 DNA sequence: TGCAGCGTTGAAGGGGAAGGACTAGCGGGAGTGTACGAGCAGTACTTC. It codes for CSVEGEGLAGVYEQYF.

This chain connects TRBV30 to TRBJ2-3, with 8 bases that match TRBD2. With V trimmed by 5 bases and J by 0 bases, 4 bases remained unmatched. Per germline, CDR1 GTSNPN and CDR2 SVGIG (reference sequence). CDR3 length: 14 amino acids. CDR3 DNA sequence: TGTGCCTGGGCTAGCGGGCTTAGCACAGATACGCAGTATTTT. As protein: CAWASGLSTDTQYF.